This is a list of T cell receptor beta chains from one sample in a study of blood T cell repertoires in COVID-19. Only in-frame clones appear in the TCRdb table, and some are missing; sequencing was by immunoSEQ multiplex PCR. The sample includes some 200,000 clones, around nine tenths of them seen just once. Specimen: peripheral blood. The receptor source for this set is a man in his forties with active or convalescent COVID-19. The CDR3 runs from the conserved cysteine through the conserved F or W. The order of the fields is J gene, V gene, D gene, clone size, CDR3 protein, CDR3 DNA. A D gene is named only where the DNA matches it firmly. Rows may omit the clone size; those that give it use once, few, many or a size class.

j_call: TRBJ1-6
v_call: TRBV30
d_call: .
clone_size: .
cdr3_aa: CAWSVRETVGSPLHF
cdr3_nt: TGTGCCTGGAGTGTACGGGAGACCGTCGGCTCACCCCTCCACTTT

j_call: TRBJ1-3
v_call: TRBV30
d_call: TRBD1
clone_size: .
cdr3_aa: CAWRTFRGQGRDTIYF
cdr3_nt: TGTGCCTGGAGAACTTTCCGCGGACAGGGGAGGGACACCATATATTTT

j_call: TRBJ2-5
v_call: TRBV18
d_call: .
clone_size: .
cdr3_aa: CASSPPGSGVMETQYF
cdr3_nt: TGTGCCAGCTCACCACCGGGCTCAGGGGTAATGGAGACCCAGTACTTC

j_call: TRBJ1-1
v_call: TRBV9
d_call: TRBD1
clone_size: few
cdr3_aa: CASSGGYRGEAFF
cdr3_nt: TGTGCCAGCAGCGGTGGCTACAGGGGCGAAGCTTTCTTT

j_call: TRBJ1-5
v_call: TRBV4-1
d_call: .
clone_size: .
cdr3_aa: CASSTDSLSNQPQHF
cdr3_nt: TGCGCCAGCAGCACGGACAGTCTGAGCAATCAGCCCCAGCATTTT

j_call: TRBJ1-1
v_call: TRBV4-3
d_call: .
clone_size: few
cdr3_aa: CASSQTGNTEAFF
cdr3_nt: TGCGCCAGCAGCCAAACAGGGAACACTGAAGCTTTCTTT

j_call: TRBJ2-3
v_call: TRBV4-3
d_call: TRBD1
clone_size: .
cdr3_aa: CASSQDGQGADTQYF
cdr3_nt: TGCGCCAGCAGCCAAGATGGGCAGGGGGCAGATACGCAGTATTTT

j_call: TRBJ1-5
v_call: TRBV19
d_call: TRBD1
clone_size: once
cdr3_aa: CASSVGQGINQPQHF
cdr3_nt: TGTGCCAGTAGCGTAGGACAGGGGATTAATCAGCCCCAGCATTTT

j_call: TRBJ1-1
v_call: TRBV11-2
d_call: .
clone_size: once
cdr3_aa: CASSLGEGTEAFF
cdr3_nt: TGTGCCAGCAGCTTAGGAGAGGGCACTGAAGCTTTCTTT

j_call: TRBJ1-5
v_call: TRBV29-1
d_call: .
clone_size: .
cdr3_aa: CSDVDWQESQPQHF
cdr3_nt: TGCAGCGATGTTGATTGGCAGGAATCTCAGCCCCAGCATTTT

j_call: TRBJ1-5
v_call: TRBV6-1
d_call: .
clone_size: .
cdr3_aa: CASSEVVGVGNQPQHF
cdr3_nt: TGTGCCAGCAGTGAAGTGGTAGGGGTTGGCAATCAGCCCCAGCATTTT

j_call: TRBJ2-3
v_call: TRBV5-1
d_call: .
clone_size: .
cdr3_aa: CASSLIGGDTQYF
cdr3_nt: TGCGCCAGCAGCTTGATTGGGGGGGATACGCAGTATTTT

j_call: TRBJ2-1
v_call: TRBV28
d_call: TRBD2
clone_size: once
cdr3_aa: CASSSSGGRYNEQFF
cdr3_nt: TGTGCCAGCAGTTCTAGCGGGGGGCGGTACAATGAGCAGTTCTTC

j_call: TRBJ2-2
v_call: TRBV19
d_call: TRBD2
clone_size: .
cdr3_aa: CASSIGLAGDTNTGELFF
cdr3_nt: TGTGCCAGTAGTATAGGACTAGCGGGGGACACGAACACCGGGGAGCTGTTTTTT

j_call: TRBJ2-5
v_call: TRBV27
d_call: .
clone_size: .
cdr3_aa: CASSLNVGARETQYF
cdr3_nt: TGTGCCAGCAGTTTAAATGTGGGGGCCAGGGAGACCCAGTACTTC

j_call: TRBJ1-6
v_call: TRBV11-1
d_call: TRBD1
clone_size: once
cdr3_aa: CASTNRGLNSPLHF
cdr3_nt: TGTGCCAGCACGAACAGGGGCCTTAATTCACCCCTCCACTTT

j_call: TRBJ2-5
v_call: TRBV28
d_call: .
clone_size: .
cdr3_aa: CASSLPGEETQYF
cdr3_nt: TGTGCCAGCAGTTTACCGGGGGAAGAGACCCAGTACTTC

j_call: TRBJ2-1
v_call: TRBV9
d_call: .
clone_size: .
cdr3_aa: CASSSGDGGRRNEQFF
cdr3_nt: TGTGCCAGCAGCTCAGGGGATGGGGGCCGTAGGAATGAGCAGTTCTTC

j_call: TRBJ2-3
v_call: TRBV7-2
d_call: .
clone_size: .
cdr3_aa: CASRIGGGPADTQYF
cdr3_nt: TGTGCCAGCAGGATAGGGGGGGGACCGGCAGATACGCAGTATTTT

j_call: TRBJ2-3
v_call: TRBV18
d_call: TRBD1
clone_size: .
cdr3_aa: CASSPSPGTADTQYF
cdr3_nt: TGTGCCAGCTCACCTTCACCGGGGACAGCCGATACGCAGTATTTT

j_call: TRBJ2-5
v_call: TRBV5-1
d_call: TRBD1
clone_size: few
cdr3_aa: CASSSGQGAVKETQYF
cdr3_nt: TGCGCCAGCAGCTCCGGACAGGGCGCTGTAAAAGAGACCCAGTACTTC

j_call: TRBJ2-2
v_call: TRBV28
d_call: TRBD1
clone_size: .
cdr3_aa: CASGQGSAGELFF
cdr3_nt: TGTGCTAGCGGACAGGGGAGTGCCGGGGAGCTGTTTTTT

j_call: TRBJ1-5
v_call: TRBV19
d_call: TRBD1
clone_size: once
cdr3_aa: CASSGRGSNQPQHF
cdr3_nt: TGTGCCAGTAGCGGCAGGGGGAGCAATCAGCCCCAGCATTTT

j_call: TRBJ2-1
v_call: TRBV6-2/TRBV6-3
d_call: .
clone_size: .
cdr3_aa: CASSYPGHPSSYNEQFF
cdr3_nt: TGTGCCAGCAGTTACCCCGGACACCCCAGCTCCTACAATGAGCAGTTCTTC

j_call: TRBJ2-1
v_call: TRBV3-1/TRBV3-2
d_call: TRBD2
clone_size: once
cdr3_aa: CASSQGPTSGVRSEQFF
cdr3_nt: TGTGCCAGCAGCCAAGGGCCAACTAGCGGGGTCCGGAGTGAGCAGTTCTTC

j_call: TRBJ2-3
v_call: TRBV5-1
d_call: TRBD2
clone_size: .
cdr3_aa: CASSITSGGADTQYF
cdr3_nt: TGCGCCAGCAGCATCACTAGCGGGGGGGCTGATACGCAGTATTTT

j_call: TRBJ2-3
v_call: TRBV9
d_call: TRBD2
clone_size: .
cdr3_aa: CASSVGPASGGADTQYF
cdr3_nt: TGTGCCAGCAGCGTAGGACCCGCTAGCGGGGGAGCAGATACGCAGTATTTT

j_call: TRBJ2-1
v_call: TRBV10-2
d_call: .
clone_size: .
cdr3_aa: CASSWGDNEQFF
cdr3_nt: TGCGCCAGCAGCTGGGGGGACAATGAGCAGTTCTTC

j_call: TRBJ1-4
v_call: TRBV6-2/TRBV6-3
d_call: .
clone_size: .
cdr3_aa: CASSSAYRAENEKLFF
cdr3_nt: TGTGCCAGCAGTTCGGCATACAGGGCCGAAAATGAAAAACTGTTTTTT

j_call: TRBJ1-1
v_call: TRBV6-4
d_call: .
clone_size: few
cdr3_aa: CASDYSGAFF
cdr3_nt: TGTGCCAGCGACTACAGTGGAGCTTTCTTT

j_call: TRBJ1-6
v_call: TRBV27
d_call: .
clone_size: .
cdr3_aa: CASSFDINSPLHF
cdr3_nt: TGTGCCAGCAGTTTTGACATCAATTCACCCCTCCACTTT

j_call: TRBJ1-5
v_call: TRBV19
d_call: TRBD1
clone_size: .
cdr3_aa: CASTLGQGRQPQHF
cdr3_nt: TGTGCCAGTACTCTAGGACAGGGAAGGCAGCCCCAGCATTTT

j_call: TRBJ1-3
v_call: TRBV4-1
d_call: .
clone_size: .
cdr3_aa: CASSFDRTLSGNTIYF
cdr3_nt: TGCGCCAGCAGCTTCGACAGGACCCTCTCTGGAAACACCATATATTTT

j_call: TRBJ2-1
v_call: TRBV6-5
d_call: .
clone_size: .
cdr3_aa: CASSYSTSWGEQFF
cdr3_nt: TGTGCCAGCAGTTACTCGACTAGTTGGGGTGAGCAGTTCTTC

j_call: TRBJ2-7
v_call: TRBV6-1
d_call: TRBD1
clone_size: .
cdr3_aa: CASSEGTGGGYEQYF
cdr3_nt: TGTGCCAGCAGTGAAGGGACAGGGGGCGGGTACGAGCAGTACTTC

j_call: TRBJ1-1
v_call: TRBV11-2
d_call: TRBD1
clone_size: few
cdr3_aa: CASSLLTGQSFF
cdr3_nt: TGTGCCAGCAGCTTATTGACAGGGCAATCTTTCTTT

j_call: TRBJ2-3
v_call: TRBV9
d_call: .
clone_size: .
cdr3_aa: CASSVAAGGRGTDTQYF
cdr3_nt: TGTGCCAGCAGCGTAGCGGCCGGGGGTCGGGGCACAGATACGCAGTATTTT

j_call: TRBJ1-2
v_call: TRBV5-6
d_call: TRBD1
clone_size: .
cdr3_aa: CASSWGTGGDYGYTF
cdr3_nt: TGTGCCAGCAGCTGGGGGACAGGTGGAGACTATGGCTACACCTTC

j_call: TRBJ1-3
v_call: TRBV7-2
d_call: TRBD1
clone_size: .
cdr3_aa: CATTAGQGAFDGNTIYF
cdr3_nt: TGTGCCACCACCGCGGGACAGGGTGCGTTCGACGGAAACACCATATATTTT

j_call: TRBJ1-1
v_call: TRBV29-1
d_call: .
clone_size: .
cdr3_aa: CSVLALNTEAFF
cdr3_nt: TGCAGCGTCCTAGCCCTGAACACTGAAGCTTTCTTT

j_call: TRBJ2-6
v_call: TRBV27
d_call: .
clone_size: once
cdr3_aa: CASSLGRNNVLTF
cdr3_nt: TGTGCCAGCAGTTTAGGGAGGAACAACGTCCTGACTTTC

j_call: TRBJ1-1
v_call: TRBV27
d_call: .
clone_size: .
cdr3_aa: CASSLSDTGLGTEAFF
cdr3_nt: TGTGCCAGCAGTTTATCCGATACAGGGCTAGGCACTGAAGCTTTCTTT

j_call: TRBJ2-6
v_call: TRBV6-2/TRBV6-3
d_call: .
clone_size: .
cdr3_aa: CASSYVIGANVLTF
cdr3_nt: TGTGCCAGCAGTTATGTAATTGGGGCCAACGTCCTGACTTTC

j_call: TRBJ2-3
v_call: TRBV5-4
d_call: .
clone_size: few
cdr3_aa: CASRDSGTHTNTQYF
cdr3_nt: TGTGCCAGCAGAGATTCCGGGACTCACACAAATACGCAGTATTTT

j_call: TRBJ2-5
v_call: TRBV28
d_call: TRBD2
clone_size: .
cdr3_aa: CASSSIGTSGEGETQYF
cdr3_nt: TGTGCCAGCAGTTCTATCGGGACTAGCGGGGAGGGAGAGACCCAGTACTTC

j_call: TRBJ2-3
v_call: TRBV11-2
d_call: .
clone_size: .
cdr3_aa: CASSLVGADTQYF
cdr3_nt: TGTGCCAGCAGCTTAGTCGGGGCAGATACGCAGTATTTT

j_call: TRBJ1-3
v_call: TRBV28
d_call: .
clone_size: .
cdr3_aa: CASSPSSFSGNTIYF
cdr3_nt: TGTGCCAGCAGTCCGTCGTCTTTCTCCGGAAACACCATATATTTT

j_call: TRBJ1-3
v_call: TRBV24-1
d_call: .
clone_size: .
cdr3_aa: CATSDGVSSGNTIYF
cdr3_nt: TGTGCCACCAGTGACGGGGTTAGTTCCGGAAACACCATATATTTT

j_call: TRBJ2-1
v_call: TRBV18
d_call: TRBD2
clone_size: .
cdr3_aa: CASSTGLADNEQFF
cdr3_nt: TGTGCCAGCTCAACAGGACTAGCGGACAATGAGCAGTTCTTC

j_call: TRBJ1-3
v_call: TRBV3-1/TRBV3-2
d_call: .
clone_size: .
cdr3_aa: CASSSDSTSGNTIYF
cdr3_nt: TGTGCCAGCAGCTCGGACAGCACCTCTGGAAACACCATATATTTT

j_call: TRBJ2-3
v_call: TRBV18
d_call: TRBD2
clone_size: .
cdr3_aa: CASSPGGSGDTQYF
cdr3_nt: TGTGCCAGCTCCCCGGGCGGTAGCGGGGATACGCAGTATTTT

j_call: TRBJ2-5
v_call: TRBV6-5
d_call: .
clone_size: .
cdr3_aa: CASKTGDYGETQYF
cdr3_nt: TGTGCCAGCAAGACAGGGGACTATGGAGAGACCCAGTACTTC

j_call: TRBJ2-2
v_call: TRBV6-6
d_call: TRBD1
clone_size: .
cdr3_aa: CASSTGQGRAGELFF
cdr3_nt: TGTGCCAGCAGTACGGGACAGGGGAGAGCCGGGGAGCTGTTTTTT